The TCR beta chain under discussion was sequenced for a study of blood T cell repertoires in COVID-19. On the study more broadly: Sites in the United States, Italy and Spain provided acute and convalescent COVID-19 samples. In each case, the material was cDNA or gDNA derived from T cells, B-cell-depleted T cells, or PBMCs.

Sequencing used immunoSEQ multiplex PCR; TCRdb keeps in-frame clones, though not all of them. This table has fewer than 700,000 clones, 70% to 90% appearing once. Those enrolled in Seattle joined during active infection and were followed longitudinally afterward. The germline V gene has CDR1 LNHDA and CDR2 SQIVND (reference sequence). This CDR3 has 14 amino acids. Between the trimmed V and J ends, which lost 0 bases and 8 bases, there was a span of 13 bases. The material sequenced was peripheral blood. The chain employs TRBV19 and TRBJ1-2, with a possible D match to TRBD1 (6 bases). This TCR was sampled from a woman aged 50 to 60 with COVID-19, enrolled during active disease. The CDR3 region has the DNA TGTGCCAGTAGTATAGAGGCGACAGGCACGGGCTACACCTTC. This encodes CASSIEATGTGYTF.